The source of this T cell receptor beta chain is a study of blood T cell repertoires in COVID-19. Study information: The origin of the acute and convalescent COVID-19 samples was the United States, Italy and Spain. Sources were T cells, B-cell-depleted T cells, or PBMCs; the material itself was cDNA or gDNA.

Authors' data handling: Amplified reference gene primers provided the basis for estimating nucleated cell counts. The data were produced by immunoSEQ multiplex PCR, yet TCRdb's version contains in-frame clones alone and is incomplete. The DNA was the basis for D and trimming; V, J and clone size are from that table. This table has more than 150,000 clones, more than 80% appearing once. There are 15 residues in the CDR3. Between the trimmed V and J ends, which lost 1 base and 7 bases, there was a span of 15 bases. The germline gives CDR1 SGHRS, CDR2 YFSETQ. The gene calls are TRBV5-1 and TRBJ2-4, with a possible D match to TRBD1 (7 bases). The sequence was obtained from a human donor in a cohort sampled during active COVID-19. Sequencing was performed on peripheral blood. The CDR3 DNA reads as TGCGCCAGCAGCTTGAAAGGAGGGGGCTTGAACATTCAGTACTTC. Translating it yields CASSLKGGGLNIQYF. The whole variable domain, remainder taken from reference TRBV5-1 and TRBJ2-4, is KAGVTQTPRYLIKTRGQQVTLSCSPISGHRSVSWYQQTPGQGLQFLFEYFSETQRNKGNFPGRFSGRQFSNSRSEMNVSTLELGDSALYLCASSLKGGGLNIQYFGAGTRLSVL.